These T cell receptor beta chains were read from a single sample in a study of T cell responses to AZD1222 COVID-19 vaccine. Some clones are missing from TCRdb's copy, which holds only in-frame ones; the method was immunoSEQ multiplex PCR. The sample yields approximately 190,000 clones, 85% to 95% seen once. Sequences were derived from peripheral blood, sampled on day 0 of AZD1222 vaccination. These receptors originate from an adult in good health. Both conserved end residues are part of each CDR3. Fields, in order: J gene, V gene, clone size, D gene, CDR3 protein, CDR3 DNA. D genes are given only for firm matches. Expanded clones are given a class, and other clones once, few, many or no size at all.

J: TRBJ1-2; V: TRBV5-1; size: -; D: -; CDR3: CASSLAGVIGYGYTF; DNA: TGCGCCAGCAGCTTGGCGGGGGTAATAGGGTATGGCTACACCTTC
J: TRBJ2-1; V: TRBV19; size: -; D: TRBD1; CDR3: CASSVNTGDEQFF; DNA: TGTGCCAGTAGTGTTAACACAGGGGATGAGCAGTTCTTC
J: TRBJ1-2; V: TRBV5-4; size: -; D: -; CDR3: CASSRPGMGYGYTF; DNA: TGTGCCAGCAGCCGCCCAGGGATGGGCTATGGCTACACCTTC
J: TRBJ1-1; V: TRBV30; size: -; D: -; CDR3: CAWRTGNTEAFF; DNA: TGTGCCTGGCGCACAGGGAACACTGAAGCTTTCTTT
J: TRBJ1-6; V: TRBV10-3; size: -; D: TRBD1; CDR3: CAISESRDRGDSPLHF; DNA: TGTGCCATCAGTGAGTCCCGGGACAGGGGCGATTCACCCCTCCACTTT
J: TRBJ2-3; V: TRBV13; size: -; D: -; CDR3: CASSESRDTQYF; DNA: TGTGCCAGCAGCGAATCCCGGGATACGCAGTATTTT
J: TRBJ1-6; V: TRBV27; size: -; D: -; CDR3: CASSRGREDNSPLHF; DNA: TGTGCCAGCTCCCGGGGCAGGGAGGATAATTCACCCCTCCACTTT
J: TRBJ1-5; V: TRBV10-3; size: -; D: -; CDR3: CAISEAGDQPQHF; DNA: TGTGCCATCAGTGAGGCAGGGGACCAGCCCCAGCATTTT
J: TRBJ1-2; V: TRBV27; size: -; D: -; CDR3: CASSRSVPLYGYTF; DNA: TGTGCCAGCAGTCGGTCCGTACCCCTCTATGGCTACACCTTC
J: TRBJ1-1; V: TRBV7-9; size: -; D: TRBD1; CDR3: CASSSVRGQAFF; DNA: TGTGCCAGCAGCTCCGTCAGGGGGCAAGCTTTCTTT
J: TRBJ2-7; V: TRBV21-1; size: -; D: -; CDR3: CASSKDGPLGLAGSYEQYF; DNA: TGTGCCAGCAGCAAAGACGGACCTCTGGGGCTAGCGGGATCCTACGAGCAGTACTTC
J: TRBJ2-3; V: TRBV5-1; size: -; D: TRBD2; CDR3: CASSLGTSGTTDTQYF; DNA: TGCGCCAGCAGCTTGGGGACTAGCGGGACCACAGATACGCAGTATTTT
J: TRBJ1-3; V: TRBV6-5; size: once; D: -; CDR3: CATGRPSGNTIYF; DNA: TGTGCCACCGGACGGCCCTCTGGAAACACCATATATTTT
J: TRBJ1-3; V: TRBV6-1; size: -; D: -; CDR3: CASSEAWGLGNTIYF; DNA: TGTGCCAGCAGTGAAGCGTGGGGGCTTGGAAACACCATATATTTT
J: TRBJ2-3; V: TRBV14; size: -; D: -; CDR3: CASSQRRGNLPDTQYF; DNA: TGTGCCAGCAGCCAAAGGAGGGGCAACCTCCCAGATACGCAGTATTTT
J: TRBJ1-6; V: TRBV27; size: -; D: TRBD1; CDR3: CASSLNTGTAYSPLHF; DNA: TGTGCCAGCAGTTTGAATACCGGGACAGCTTATTCACCCCTCCACTTT
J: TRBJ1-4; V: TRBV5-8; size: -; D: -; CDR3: CASSVDNLNEKLFF; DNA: TGTGCCAGCAGCGTCGACAACCTTAATGAAAAACTGTTTTTT
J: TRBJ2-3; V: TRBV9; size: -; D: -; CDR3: CASSVAGQFTDTQYF; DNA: TGTGCCAGCAGCGTAGCCGGGCAGTTCACAGATACGCAGTATTTT
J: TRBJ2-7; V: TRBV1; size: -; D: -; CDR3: CTSSQSPGPRGYEQYF; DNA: TGCACCAGCAGCCAATCCCCGGGTCCAAGGGGCTACGAGCAGTACTTC
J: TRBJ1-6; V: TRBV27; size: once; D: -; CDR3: CASSLRTANSPLHF; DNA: TGTGCCAGCAGTTTAAGGACAGCAAATTCACCCCTCCACTTT
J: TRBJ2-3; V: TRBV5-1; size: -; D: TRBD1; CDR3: CASSWGTGFTDTQYF; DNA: TGCGCCAGCAGCTGGGGGACAGGTTTCACAGATACGCAGTATTTT
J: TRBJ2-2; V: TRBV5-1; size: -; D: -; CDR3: CASSLDSSGELFF; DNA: TGCGCCAGCAGCTTGGATTCATCCGGGGAGCTGTTTTTT
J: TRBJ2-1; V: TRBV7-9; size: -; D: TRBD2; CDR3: CASSSGQGGTSGSNEQFF; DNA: TGTGCCAGCAGCTCTGGACAGGGCGGGACTAGCGGGAGCAATGAGCAGTTCTTC
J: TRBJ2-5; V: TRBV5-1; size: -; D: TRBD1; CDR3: CASSGGQGPYQETQYF; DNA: TGCGCCAGCAGCGGAGGACAGGGCCCCTACCAAGAGACCCAGTACTTC
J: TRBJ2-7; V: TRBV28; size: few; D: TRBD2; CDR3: CASAELAGSYEQYF; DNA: TGTGCCAGCGCTGAACTAGCGGGATCCTACGAGCAGTACTTC
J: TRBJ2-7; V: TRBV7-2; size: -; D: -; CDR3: CASSLEGGYEQYF; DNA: TGTGCCAGCAGCTTAGAAGGGGGCTACGAGCAGTACTTC
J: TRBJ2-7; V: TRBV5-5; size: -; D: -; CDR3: CASSYGYEQYF; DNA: TGTGCCAGCAGCTATGGGTACGAGCAGTACTTC
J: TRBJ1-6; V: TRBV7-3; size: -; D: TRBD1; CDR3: CASSLGTGGSPLHF; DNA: TGTGCCAGCAGCTTAGGGACAGGGGGATCACCCCTCCACTTT
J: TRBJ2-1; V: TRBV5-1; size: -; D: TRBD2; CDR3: CASSYTGTSGNEQFF; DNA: TGCGCCAGCAGCTACACCGGGACTAGCGGTAATGAGCAGTTCTTC
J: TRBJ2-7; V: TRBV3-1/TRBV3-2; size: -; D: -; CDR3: CASSQSGPSYEQYF; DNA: TGTGCCAGCAGCCAATCAGGACCCTCCTACGAGCAGTACTTC
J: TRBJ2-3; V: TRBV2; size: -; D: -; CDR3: CAIGGAITDTQYF; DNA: TGTGCCATCGGCGGGGCGATCACAGATACGCAGTATTTT
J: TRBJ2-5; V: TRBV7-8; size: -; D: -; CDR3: CASSFLMGTQYF; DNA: TGTGCCAGCAGTTTTCTAATGGGGACCCAGTACTTC
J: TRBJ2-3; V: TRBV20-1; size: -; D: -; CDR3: CSARIPPTEYF; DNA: TGCAGTGCTAGAATCCCGCCCACCGAGTATTTT
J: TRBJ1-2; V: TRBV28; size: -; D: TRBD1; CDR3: CASRKRTGLAGGYTF; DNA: TGTGCCAGCAGGAAAAGGACAGGGCTCGCGGGTGGCTACACCTTC
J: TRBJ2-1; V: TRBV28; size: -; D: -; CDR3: CASSFTASSYNEQFF; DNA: TGTGCCAGCAGTTTTACAGCGAGCTCCTACAATGAGCAGTTCTTC
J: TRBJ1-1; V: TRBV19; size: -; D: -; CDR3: CASSITPTGGEAFF; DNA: TGTGCCAGTAGTATTACCCCTACGGGCGGTGAAGCTTTCTTT
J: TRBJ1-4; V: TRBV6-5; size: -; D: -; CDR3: CASSLGGNEKLFF; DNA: TGTGCCAGCAGCCTGGGGGGTAATGAAAAACTGTTTTTT
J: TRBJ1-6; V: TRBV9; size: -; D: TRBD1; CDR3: CASSPGQGSYNSPLHF; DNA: TGTGCCAGCAGCCCCGGACAGGGCTCGTATAATTCACCCCTCCACTTT
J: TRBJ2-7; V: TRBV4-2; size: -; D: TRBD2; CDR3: CASSQDEIASGSRYEQYF; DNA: TGTGCCAGCAGCCAAGATGAGATAGCTAGCGGGAGTAGGTACGAGCAGTACTTC
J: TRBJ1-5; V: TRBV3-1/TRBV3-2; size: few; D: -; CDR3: CASSQGAGGNQPQHF; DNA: TGTGCCAGCAGCCAAGGGGCAGGGGGCAATCAGCCCCAGCATTTT
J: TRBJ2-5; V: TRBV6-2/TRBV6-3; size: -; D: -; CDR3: CASSYLGRETQYF; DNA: TGTGCCAGCAGTTACTTGGGGAGAGAGACCCAGTACTTC
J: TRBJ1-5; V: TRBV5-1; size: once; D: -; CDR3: CASSPEGGPNQPQHF; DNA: TGCGCCAGCAGCCCGGAGGGCGGCCCGAATCAGCCCCAGCATTTT
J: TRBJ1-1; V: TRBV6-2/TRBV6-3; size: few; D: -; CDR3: CASSYVAGAAMNTEAFF; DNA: TGTGCCAGCAGTTACGTGGCAGGGGCTGCTATGAACACTGAAGCTTTCTTT
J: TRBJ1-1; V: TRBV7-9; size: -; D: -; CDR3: CASSLIGGQSNTEAFF; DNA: TGTGCCAGCAGCTTAATAGGGGGGCAGTCGAACACTGAAGCTTTCTTT
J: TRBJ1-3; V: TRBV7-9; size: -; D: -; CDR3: CASRWEGGSGNTIYF; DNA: TGTGCCAGCAGGTGGGAGGGAGGATCTGGAAACACCATATATTTT
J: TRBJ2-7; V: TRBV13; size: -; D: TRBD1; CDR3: CASENRGVYEQYF; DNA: TGTGCCAGCGAAAACAGGGGGGTCTACGAGCAGTACTTC
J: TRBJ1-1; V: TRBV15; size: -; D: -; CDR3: CATSSPFWAGVRTEAFF; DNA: TGTGCCACCAGCAGTCCATTCTGGGCGGGGGTTCGCACTGAAGCTTTCTTT
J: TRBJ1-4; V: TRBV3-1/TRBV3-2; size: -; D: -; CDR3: CASSQATGQNEKLFF; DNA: TGTGCCAGCAGCCAAGCAACAGGTCAAAATGAAAAACTGTTTTTT
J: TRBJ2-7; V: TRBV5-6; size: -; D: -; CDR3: CASSARVIYEQYF; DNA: TGTGCCAGCAGCGCCCGGGTAATATACGAGCAGTACTTC
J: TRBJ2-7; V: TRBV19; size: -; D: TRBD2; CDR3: CASSIGSSGSYEQYF; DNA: TGTGCCAGTAGTATAGGCAGTAGCGGGAGCTACGAGCAGTACTTC